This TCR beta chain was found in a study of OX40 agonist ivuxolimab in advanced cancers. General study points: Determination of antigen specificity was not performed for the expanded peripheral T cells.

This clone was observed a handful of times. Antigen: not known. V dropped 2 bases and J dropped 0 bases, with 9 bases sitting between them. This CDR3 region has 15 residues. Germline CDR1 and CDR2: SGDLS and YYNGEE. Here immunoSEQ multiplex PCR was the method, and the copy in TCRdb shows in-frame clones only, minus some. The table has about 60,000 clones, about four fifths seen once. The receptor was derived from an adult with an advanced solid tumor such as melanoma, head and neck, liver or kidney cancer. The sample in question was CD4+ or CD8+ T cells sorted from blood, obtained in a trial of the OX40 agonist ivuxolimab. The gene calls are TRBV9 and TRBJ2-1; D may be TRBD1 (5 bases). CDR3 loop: CASSVQGGSYNEQFF. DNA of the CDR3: TGTGCCAGCAGCGTGCAGGGTGGCTCCTACAATGAGCAGTTCTTC. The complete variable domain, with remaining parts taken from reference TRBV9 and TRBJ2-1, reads DSGVTQTPKHLITATGQRVTLRCSPRSGDLSVYWYQQSLDQGLQFLIQYYNGEERAKGNILERFSAQQFPDLHSELNLSSLELGDSALYFCASSVQGGSYNEQFFGPGTRLTVL.